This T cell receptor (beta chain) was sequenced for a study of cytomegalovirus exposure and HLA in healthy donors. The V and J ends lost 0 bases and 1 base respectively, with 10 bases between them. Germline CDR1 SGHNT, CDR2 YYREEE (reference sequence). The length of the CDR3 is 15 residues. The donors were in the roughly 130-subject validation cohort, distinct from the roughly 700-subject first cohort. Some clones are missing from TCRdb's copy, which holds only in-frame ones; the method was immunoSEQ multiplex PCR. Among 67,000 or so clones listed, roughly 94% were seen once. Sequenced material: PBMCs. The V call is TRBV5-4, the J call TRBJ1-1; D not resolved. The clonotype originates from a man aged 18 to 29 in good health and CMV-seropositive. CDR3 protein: CASSLGVTSNTEAFF. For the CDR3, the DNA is TGTGCCAGCAGCTTGGGGGTGACATCGAACACTGAAGCTTTCTTT.